This T cell receptor beta chain was sequenced for a study of shared T cell receptors in the human thymus (dated by TCRdb to about 2021). General notes on the study: The study examined how self-reactive, shared T-cell receptor alpha chains are generated in the human thymus.

Libraries were built with the immunoSEQ multiplex PCR assay. TCRdb re-hosts the immuneACCESS table, in-frame sequences only. Its copies lack some clones; in the studies checked, an unresolved V gene accounts for under half of them, and the cause for the rest is not known. The sample data list about 710,000 clones, and approximately 87% of these were observed just once. The ten largest make up more than 0.009% of the sample. For this clone: Its antigen remains undetermined. No much larger clone exists at a distance of one base, and base qualities are not known.

Trimming removed 5 bases from V and 5 bases from J, leaving 21 bases between the germline ends. The germline V gene specifies SGHTA as CDR1 and FQGNSA as CDR2. The CDR3 spans 16 residues, from the cysteine through the phenylalanine. Only CDR3 DNA is held: 48 bases, read in frame from base 1. The data were also submitted as part of a second study, on human thymus T cells. As described in the second report: Donors were immunologically healthy infants undergoing open corrective cardiac surgery for congenital heart defects in Finland. The thymus tissue came from surgical resects taken out during corrective cardiac surgery. Biased V and J gene segment usage appeared to be present in both thymic and peripheral blood repertoires. According to the related research, thymic TCR repertoires were highly overlapping among unrelated individuals. The study described the TCR alpha and beta repertoires in roughly 8 infant thymus samples and a few matching peripheral blood samples. The infant donors were about 7 to 250 days old, and the cohort included five to seven males and a couple of females. Thymocytes were released mechanically from tissue and stored at -70 °C as pellets of roughly 9-31 million cells. A QIAsymphony instrument was used to extract genomic DNA from the frozen cell pellets. Using the immunoSEQ multiplex PCR assay, the TCRB and TCRAD loci were amplified from a standardized quantity of quality-controlled genomic DNA. The amplicons spanned the V(D)J region and were long enough to cover the CDR3 and allow V and J genes to be identified. The amplicons were sequenced on an Illumina platform via the commercial immunoSEQ service. Primer bias and sequencing errors were corrected as previously described, and TCRAD and TCRB definitions were based on the IMGT database. Analysis of the repertoires was done with immunoSEQ Analyzer 3.0 and VDJTools and included basic statistics, V/J segment usage, diversity estimates, rarefaction and pairwise overlap. To estimate diversity, the Chao1, ChaoE, Efron-Thisted, Shannon and inverse Simpson indices were applied, and diversity was also estimated on datasets down-sampled to the smallest sample. For repertoire overlap, CDR3 nucleotide sequence, V gene and J gene had to match strictly, and clustering was done by Jaccard-based multidimensional scaling. On average, thymus samples yielded 650,000 to 1,000,000 unique TCRB clonotypes, whereas blood samples yielded approximately 90,000.

Sequencing input: thymocytes. Rearrangement joined TRBV7-2 to TRBJ1-2; possibly the D gene is TRBD1, per 6 matching bases. The sequence came from a boy less than two years old with a congenital heart defect. Donor details come from another sample of the same person, matched by shared clones. The nucleotides are TGTGCCAGCAGCATCGGGACACCTGATCCTAGGTATGGCTACACCTTC. Its translation reads: CASSIGTPDPRYGYTF.